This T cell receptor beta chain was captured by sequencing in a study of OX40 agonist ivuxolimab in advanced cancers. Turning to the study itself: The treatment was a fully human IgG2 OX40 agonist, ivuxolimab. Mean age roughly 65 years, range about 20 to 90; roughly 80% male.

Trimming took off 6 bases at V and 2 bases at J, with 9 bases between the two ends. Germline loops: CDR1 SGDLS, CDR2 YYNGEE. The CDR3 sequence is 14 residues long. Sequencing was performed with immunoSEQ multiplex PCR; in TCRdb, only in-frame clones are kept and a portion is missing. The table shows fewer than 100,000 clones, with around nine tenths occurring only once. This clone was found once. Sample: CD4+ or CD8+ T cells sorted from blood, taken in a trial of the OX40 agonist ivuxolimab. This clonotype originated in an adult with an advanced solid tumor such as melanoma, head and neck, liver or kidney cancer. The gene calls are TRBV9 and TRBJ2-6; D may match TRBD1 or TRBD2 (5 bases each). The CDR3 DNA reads TGTGCCAGCACTGGGGGTACTGGGGCCAACGTCCTGACTTTC. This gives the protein CASTGGTGANVLTF.